This is a list of T cell receptor beta chains from one sample in a study of blood T cell repertoires in COVID-19. Sequencing was performed with immunoSEQ multiplex PCR; in TCRdb, only in-frame clones are kept and a portion is missing. The sample includes about 300,000 clones, about 84% of them seen just once. The material sequenced was peripheral blood. These receptors were taken from a woman aged 45 to 65 with acute or convalescent COVID-19. The CDR3 runs from the conserved cysteine through the conserved F or W. D genes are given only for firm matches. The listing skips clone size in some rows; elsewhere it reads once, few, many or a size class.

>TRBJ1-1|TRBV7-6|NA|TRBD1
TGTGCCAGCAGCTTAGCCCCGAGACAGGGTTGGAACACTGAAGCTTTCTTT
CASSLAPRQGWNTEAFF
>TRBJ2-6|TRBV7-2|NA|NA
TGTGCCAGCAGCTTTCAGGGCGGTACTGGGGCCAACGTCCTGACTTTC
CASSFQGGTGANVLTF
>TRBJ2-1|TRBV7-2|NA|TRBD2
TGTGCCAGCAGCAACGGCGACGGGAGGGCCCCCGAGCAGTTCTTC
CASSNGDGRAPEQFF
>TRBJ2-1|TRBV11-2|NA|TRBD1
TGTGCCAGCAGCCCGATTCGACAGGGAGACAATGAGCAGTTCTTC
CASSPIRQGDNEQFF
>TRBJ1-5|TRBV2|NA|TRBD1
TGTGCCAGCAGTAAAAGACAGGGGGGGAGTCAGCCCCAGCATTTT
CASSKRQGGSQPQHF
>TRBJ2-7|TRBV7-9|NA|TRBD1
TGTGCCAGCAGCTTAGCAGGGGGCGTGTACGAGCAGTACTTC
CASSLAGGVYEQYF
>TRBJ2-7|TRBV28|NA|TRBD1
TGTGCCAGCAGTCTGGGACAGTTCTACGAGCAGTACTTC
CASSLGQFYEQYF
>TRBJ2-7|TRBV3-1/TRBV3-2|once|TRBD1
TGTGCCAGCAGCCAATTCCAGGGACAGGGGGTGGAGTACTTC
CASSQFQGQGVEYF
>TRBJ2-3|TRBV27|few|NA
TGTGCCAGCCGCCGGGACTCTCGCACAGATACGCAGTATTTT
CASRRDSRTDTQYF
>TRBJ2-5|TRBV9|NA|TRBD2
TGTGCCAGCAGCGCCAGACTAGCGGGAGGGTCGGAGGCAGAGACCCAGTACTTC
CASSARLAGGSEAETQYF
>TRBJ1-4|TRBV27|NA|NA
TGTGCCAGCAGTCTCCGGGACGGCAGGGGTGAAAAACTGTTTTTT
CASSLRDGRGEKLFF
>TRBJ2-2|TRBV5-1|NA|NA
TGCGCCAGCAGCTTGGCCACAGACACCGGGGAGCTGTTTTTT
CASSLATDTGELFF
>TRBJ2-2|TRBV6-1|NA|NA
TGTGCCAGCAGTGAGGTCAGACTTAACACCGGGGAGCTGTTTTTT
CASSEVRLNTGELFF
>TRBJ2-1|TRBV9|NA|TRBD2
TGTGCCAGCAGTGATCCCGCCGGGACTAGCGGGACTAGAGAGCAGTTCTTC
CASSDPAGTSGTREQFF
>TRBJ1-5|TRBV6-6|NA|NA
TGTGCCAGCAGTAAAACAGGACTAAATCAGCCCCAGCATTTT
CASSKTGLNQPQHF
>TRBJ2-7|TRBV5-1|NA|NA
TGCGCCAGCAGTCGGGTGCTCTACGAGCAGTACTTC
CASSRVLYEQYF